Following are 11 T cell receptor beta chains from one sample sequenced in a study of T-cell reconstitution after alpha-beta-depleted transplantation in children. Preparation of the TCRbeta library used unique molecular identifiers. TCRdb analysed the PCR reads with MiXCR anew, one entry per CDR3 protein. The sample gives hundreds of thousands of distinct CDR3 sequences, approximately 8% of which show up once; about 6.4% is in the top ten. Sequenced here: PBMCs, mostly from graft donor cells, sampled 180 days after TCRalphabeta/CD19-depleted stem cell transplant. These receptors all come from a male patient aged 10-17 years who had a stem cell transplant for acute lymphoblastic leukemia, so the T cells may come from the graft donor.

This clonotype was seen many times. CDR3 residues: CASSQGQSSGTGAYEQYF. The CDR3 DNA reads as TGTGCCAGCAGCCAAGGACAGAGCTCGGGGACAGGGGCCTACGAGCAGTACTTC. The chain carries TRBV3-1 and TRBJ2-7; 10 nucleotides match TRBD1. Germline trimming cut 1 base from V and 2 bases from J; bases unmatched to any gene: 11. Germline V gene sequence: CDR1 LGHDT, CDR2 YNNKEL (reference sequence). This CDR3 spans 18 amino acids.

Many counts were recorded for this clonotype. The chain combines TRBV19 with TRBJ2-1; D is tentatively TRBD1 or TRBD2 (5 bases each). V was trimmed by 8 bases and J by 10 bases, leaving 18 bases between them. Germline V lookup: CDR1 LNHDA, CDR2 SQIVND (reference sequence). This CDR3 is 13 amino acids long. DNA of the CDR3: TGTGCCAGTTGCAAGGGCCGAGGGGACGAGCAGTTCTTC. This codes for CASCKGRGDEQFF.

This clonotype was picked up many times. The CDR3 DNA reads as TGCAGCGTTGAGATAAACACCGGGGAGCTGTTTTTT. Protein sequence: CSVEINTGELFF. This chain uses TRBV29-1 with TRBJ2-2; D is ambiguous. Between the trimmed V and J ends, which lost 3 bases and 2 bases, there was a span of 4 bases. Per the germline V gene, CDR1 is SQVTM and CDR2 is ANQGSEA. This CDR3 is built from 12 residues.

There are many counts of this clonotype. The chain carries TRBV20-1 and TRBJ2-1; 7 bases agree with TRBD2. The V and J ends lost 6 bases and 4 bases, in that order; junction bases with no gene match: 6. Germline V CDR1 and CDR2: DFQATT, SNEGSKA (reference sequence). This CDR3 contains 13 residues. CDR3 sequence (DNA): TGCAGTGCGTACCGGGACTATTACAATGAGCAGTTCTTC. It codes for CSAYRDYYNEQFF.

The V gene is TRBV9, the J gene TRBJ2-3, with a possible D match to TRBD1 (5 bases). Trimming shortened V by 0 bases and J by 2 bases, and 10 bases separated the two germline ends. The length of the CDR3 is 15 residues. Germline V lookup: CDR1 SGDLS, CDR2 YYNGEE. In DNA, the CDR3 is TGTGCCAGCAGCGTAGCTGCCAGGGACACAGATACGCAGTATTTT. This sequence encodes CASSVAARDTDTQYF. Based on the CDR3 plus reference TRBV9 and TRBJ2-3, the full variable domain is DSGVTQTPKHLITATGQRVTLRCSPRSGDLSVYWYQQSLDQGLQFLIQYYNGEERAKGNILERFSAQQFPDLHSELNLSSLELGDSALYFCASSVAARDTDTQYFGPGTRLTVL.

This clonotype was observed a few times. This chain joins TRBV28 and TRBJ2-3; TRBD1 might be the D (5 bases). Deletions cut 6 bases from V and 2 bases from J, with 15 bases between. This CDR3 contains 15 residues. Germline-derived CDR1 and CDR2 are MDHEN and SYDVKM. The CDR3 bases are TGTGCCAGCAGCCCGCAGGGAACCCACACAGATACGCAGTATTTT. This encodes CASSPQGTHTDTQYF.

The table lists this clonotype with many counts. V and J are TRBV29-1 and TRBJ2-4, with TRBD1 identical over 7 bases. The CDR3 runs 14 residues. With 6 bases clipped from V and 2 bases from J, the junction kept 7 bases outside the gene matches. Germline V gene sequence: CDR1 SQVTM, CDR2 ANQGSEA. For the CDR3, the DNA is TGCAGCGTCTGTGTACAGGGGACCAAAAACATTCAGTACTTC. Residues: CSVCVQGTKNIQYF.

This clonotype was seen many times. DNA for the CDR3: TGTGCCAGCAGTTTCCGGGGGATGGAAGGAAACACCATATATTTT. Its translation: CASSFRGMEGNTIYF. The chain has TRBV12-3 or TRBV12-4 and TRBJ1-3; D might be TRBD1 (5 bases). With 3 bases removed from V and 4 bases from J, the gap between germline ends came to 13 bases. This CDR3 has 15 amino acids.

The genes are TRBV27 and TRBJ2-1, with 12 bases matching TRBD2. The CDR3 length is 19 residues. Germline CDR1 is MNHEY and CDR2 is SMNVEV (reference sequence). V shed 5 bases and J 5 bases; nucleotides not matched to a gene: 16. Written as DNA, the CDR3 is TGTGCCAGCAGTCTCGGGACTAGCGGGCTTATCCCAAAAGACAATGAGCAGTTCTTC. The encoded protein is CASSLGTSGLIPKDNEQFF.

This clonotype was observed at least ten times. The rearrangement uses TRBV4-3 and TRBJ1-6; TRBD1 matches 10 bases. Trimming took 2 bases from V and 6 from J; bases not matched to a gene: 10. CDR3 length: 18 residues. In germline, CDR1 is LGHNA, CDR2 YSLEER. DNA of the CDR3: TGCGCCAGCAGCCAAACCCTGGGACAGGGGCGCAGTAATTCACCCCTCCACTTT. Protein sequence: CASSQTLGQGRSNSPLHF.

Concerning this clonotype itself: A read error may be the cause here, since a much bigger clone is one base away. The rearrangement links TRBV11-2 to TRBJ2-5, with TRBD2 as a possible D gene (6 bases). Germline CDR1 SGHAT, CDR2 FQNNGV. This CDR3 comprises 16 residues. CDR3 protein: CAISVRPGALQETQYF. CDR3 nucleotide sequence: TGTGCCATCAGCGTCCGACCGGGAGCACTCCAAGAGACCCAGTACTTC.